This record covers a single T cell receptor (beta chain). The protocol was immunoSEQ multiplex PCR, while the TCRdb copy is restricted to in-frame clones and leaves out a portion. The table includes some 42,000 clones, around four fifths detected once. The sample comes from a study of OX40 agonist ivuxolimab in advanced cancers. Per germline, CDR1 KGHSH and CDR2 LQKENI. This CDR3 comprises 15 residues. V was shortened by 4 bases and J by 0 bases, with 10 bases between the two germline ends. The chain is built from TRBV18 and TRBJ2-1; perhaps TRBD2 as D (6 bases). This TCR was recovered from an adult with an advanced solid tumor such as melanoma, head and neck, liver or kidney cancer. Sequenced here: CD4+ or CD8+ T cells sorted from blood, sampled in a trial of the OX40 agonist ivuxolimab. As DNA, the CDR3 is TGTGCCAGCTCACTCGGAGGGAGCTCCTACAATGAGCAGTTCTTC. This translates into CASSLGGSSYNEQFF.